This TCR beta chain was recorded in a study of cytomegalovirus exposure and HLA in healthy donors. Study results and limitations: In a later analysis, first-cohort TCR clusters were found to tend to co-occur in the 130 or so validation repertoires. Cytomegalovirus-associated status was assigned to 164 TCR beta chains.

Of note for this clone: Its target is unknown.

Assay: immunoSEQ multiplex PCR; the TCRdb copy retains only in-frame clones and omits some. The sample lists approximately 110,000 clones, about 86% occurring once. The donors belonged to the roughly 110-subject validation cohort, separate from the roughly 670-subject first cohort. Germline CDR1 reads MNHEY; CDR2 reads SVGAGI. Trimming took 0 bases from V and 3 from J, leaving 11 bases between them. This CDR3 comprises 16 residues. The source material was PBMCs. The TCR originated in a woman aged 18-29 years in good health and CMV-seropositive. J is TRBJ2-2 and V is TRBV6-5, with D perhaps TRBD2 (7 bases). The CDR3 nucleotides read TGTGCCAGCAGTTACTCCCCGGGGGGCTACACCGGGGAGCTGTTTTTT. It specifies CASSYSPGGYTGELFF.